The subject of this entry is one TCR beta chain. What it recognizes is unknown. Sequencing ends 3 residues short of the CDR3 end; the germline J gene provides the rest. The record originates from a study of T cells in women clearing cervical HPV infection. Overall study: Controls gave blood once infection was undetectable; cases at lesion identification. Points from the study as a whole: CIN3+ cases had significantly higher TCR repertoire richness than controls, but evenness did not differ.

V trimming: 5 bases; J trimming: 10 bases; junction bases outside the gene matches: 7. The CDR3 totals 14 residues. Looked up from germline, CDR1 is SNHLY and CDR2 is FYNNEI. Some clones are missing from TCRdb's copy, which holds only in-frame ones; the method was immunoSEQ multiplex PCR. This sample lists fewer than 40,000 clones; its ten largest clones have less than 9%. The chain uses TRBV2 and TRBJ1-4, with 10 bases aligning to TRBD1. The sequenced sample consisted of blood buffy coat. The receptor comes from a woman between 18 and 75 years old with a cervical HPV16 infection that either progressed to CIN3+ or cleared (not recorded which). CDR3 DNA (partial): TGTGCCAGCAGTCCCGGGACAGGGGTTGGAAAA. Amino acids: CASSPGTGVGK. The whole CDR3 region reads CASSPGTGVGKLFF.